This paragraph reports one TCR beta chain. No antigen is known for it. These data come from a study of cytomegalovirus exposure and HLA in healthy donors. Study-wide points: Most TCRs appeared rarely, but some public TCRs recurred in many donors. Later analysis reportedly placed an Asian-associated ancestry cluster below the roughly 680-donor mean in N-insertions. One variant, a missense change in DCLRE1C, was linked in a later analysis to TCR beta V- and J-gene trimming.

60 Vbeta and 13 Jbeta primers were used in PCR. Some clones are missing from TCRdb's copy, which holds only in-frame ones; the method was immunoSEQ multiplex PCR. The sample shows some 30,000 clones, approximately 82% of them seen only once. Specimen: PBMCs. This sequence was found in a woman between 18 and 30 years old in good health and CMV-seronegative.

For the CDR3, the DNA is TGCGCCAGCAGGGGCCTTGGGGGACAGGGGAGGGGTGAGCAGTTCTTC. Amino acids: CASRGLGGQGRGEQFF. The genes are TRBV4-1 and TRBJ2-1, with TRBD1 matching over 10 bases. The J segment lost 9 bases and the V segment lost 6 bases, leaving 14 bases of the junction unmatched. CDR1 MGHRA and CDR2 YSYEKL come from the germline V gene. This CDR3 is built from 16 residues.